This T cell receptor beta chain came from a study of shared clonotypes between healthy human individuals. As for the study in general: Plates per donor: three CD4 naive, three CD4 memory, two CD8 naive, one CD8 memory.

The data were produced by immunoSEQ multiplex PCR, yet TCRdb's version contains in-frame clones alone and is incomplete. The profile shows about 2 million clones, roughly 96% of them singletons. V shed 5 bases and J shed 0 bases, with 7 bases lying between them. CDR1 SGHAT and CDR2 FQNNGV come from the germline V gene. This CDR3 is 13 amino acids long. Study outcomes and limitations: Specimens sampled were limited to blood, with tissue repertoires likely differing.

Concerning this clone: Antigen unknown. Other DNA sequences within the sample encode an identical CDR3.

The sequenced sample consisted of naive CD4+ T cells sorted from blood. Specified subset: CD45RA+ positively selected. The J gene is TRBJ1-1, the V gene TRBV11-2, with D uncertain. This TCR was recovered from a man aged 18-30 years in good health. CDR3 sequence reads: CASSGRMNTEAFF. In nucleotides, the CDR3 is TGTGCCAGCAGCGGACGGATGAACACTGAAGCTTTCTTT.